This is a list of T cell receptor beta chains from one sample in a study of response to subunit inactivated influenza vaccine. TCRdb re-analysed the RT-PCR reads in MiXCR, keeping a single row per CDR3 protein. Of 650,000 to 800,000 distinct CDR3 sequences detected, around 13% appear once; the ten largest clones hold 5.5% to 7%. The material sequenced was PBMCs from blood, taken 14 days before vaccination. Every receptor here comes from a man aged 50-60 years who received an inactivated influenza vaccine. Both conserved end residues are part of each CDR3.

TRBV7-9	CASSFDRPMNTEAFF
TRBV6-1	CASSLSPASTDTQYF
TRBV28	CASSLNQEGTQYF
TRBV24-1	CATSDPTPSGGATDTQYF
TRBV29-1	CSVQTGAYEQFF
TRBV24-1	CATSTSGGYNEQFF
TRBV5-1	CASSATAEGTQYF
TRBV20-1	CSAREDRGSYEQYF
TRBV5-1	CASSTSGTRMREQYF
TRBV11-2	CASSFSQSEPFF
TRBV30	CAWSVGRGQETQYF
TRBV24-1	CATSDPLSTDTQYF
TRBV6-1	CASSARTGDIQYF
TRBV12-3/TRBV12-4	CASRISGSIDTQYF
TRBV20-1	CSASSGTPTDTQYF
TRBV4-2	CASSQESPRTGGSYEQYF
TRBV6-1	CASSEPSRGGVGNEQFF
TRBV6-2/TRBV6-3	CASSDDSGVGTDTQYF
TRBV4-2	CASSPQVPSGYETDTQYF
TRBV6-1	CASSGAGGLYEQYF
TRBV7-3	CASAAGVSEKLFF
TRBV4-2	CASSQDLGRRNQPQHF
TRBV12-3/TRBV12-4	CASSRTGGNTEAFF
TRBV2	CASSEIGGAAGYTF
TRBV18	CASSPSFGASSYNEQFF
TRBV24-1	CATSDFTGTGGTDTQYF
TRBV9	CASSATSGGAETQYF
TRBV4-3	CASSQGPGGDQPQHF
TRBV29-1	CSVETGEQFF
TRBV20-1	CSAPGRGGQRGYEQYF
TRBV5-1	CASSLGSGVGETQYF
TRBV14	CASSNGGLSYEQYF
TRBV7-9	CASSPSTGPSYNEQFF
TRBV2	CASSDWALREKLFF
TRBV12-3/TRBV12-4	CASSLTTGTEAFF
TRBV12-3/TRBV12-4	CASSLRDPRDGELFF
TRBV19	CASSMDGSNQPQHF
TRBV4-2	CASSQDRSGGQYF
TRBV12-3/TRBV12-4	CASSVHRGRGYGYTF
TRBV20-1	CSAGGRQNQPQHF
TRBV27	CASKSFSREHEKLFF
TRBV5-6	CASSLVQEYSPLHF
TRBV3-1	CASSQEGTARSGANVLTF
TRBV4-3	CASSHPGDENIQYF
TRBV7-2	CASSDTSGGYNEQFF
TRBV20-1	CSASAGLVGAGELFF
TRBV11-2	CASSLVGPRTLSPYNEQFF
TRBV4-2	CASSQDRGYGGYTF
TRBV15	CATSRETSGRHEQFF
TRBV5-1	CASSRTSGRAEQFF
TRBV24-1	CANKFGVRVDNEQFF
TRBV10-3	CAIAGQGLTGELFF
TRBV29-1	CSPSQAGLTEAFF
TRBV9	CASSVDGEEQFF
TRBV20-1	CSALRGQINSPLHF
TRBV20-1	CSAPRADTQYF
TRBV5-6	CASSLQVGQRYNEQFF
TRBV7-8	CASSLQPGRNEKLFF
TRBV7-2	CASSSQTEHRGEAFF